The sequence of this TCR beta chain was determined in a study of read filtering for tumor transcriptome and immune sequencing. Whole-study context: The cohort had about 16 men and more than 11 women aged about 45 to 80, mean approximately 66 years. After DNase treatment, RNA was made into whole-transcriptome libraries.

Germline V lookup: CDR1 SGHDN, CDR2 FVKESK. CDR3 length: 16 residues. Trimming removed 2 bases from V and 0 bases from J, with 8 bases in between. This library used approximately 370 ng RNA and molecular barcoded adaptors spanning alpha/delta and beta/gamma chains. TCRdb reprocessed the reads with MiXCR, giving one entry per CDR3 protein. This sample has over 25,000 distinct CDR3 sequences, with approximately 15% found just once. This clonotype came up a few times. The antigen is undetermined. Overall study results and limits: The CD138-negative fraction was mixed bone marrow immune cells, not pure T cells. IR-seq and RNA-seq agreed better without single-read clonotypes.

The sequencing sample was made of a population of CD138-negative cells sorted from bone marrow. The clonotype originates from a donor over 35 with multiple myeloma. V gene TRBV14 combines with J gene TRBJ2-6, with D possibly TRBD1 on 6 matching bases. The DNA for the CDR3 is TGTGCCAGCAGCCAAAACAGGGTCTCTGGGGCCAACGTCCTGACTTTC. Translating it yields CASSQNRVSGANVLTF.